This record covers a single T cell receptor (beta chain). This sample is drawn from a study of blood T cell repertoires in COVID-19. The wider study: COVID-19 samples from acute and convalescent phases originated in the United States, Italy and Spain. In each case, the material was cDNA or gDNA derived from T cells, B-cell-depleted T cells, or PBMCs.

The assay was immunoSEQ multiplex PCR, and TCRdb's table has in-frame clones only and misses some. The sample has 200,000 to 250,000 clones, 75% to 85% seen once. CDR1 SEHNR and CDR2 FQNEAQ come from the germline V gene (reference sequence). This CDR3 is 17 amino acids long. The V and J ends lost 6 bases and 2 bases, in that order; junction bases with no gene match: 14. Input material: peripheral blood. The chain couples TRBV7-9 to TRBJ1-1; 8 positions agree with TRBD1. This clonotype was sampled from a human donor in a cohort sampled during active COVID-19. The DNA of the CDR3 is TGTGCCAGCAGACTACTGAGGGCAGGGGGCCTTAACACTGAAGCTTTCTTT. This encodes CASRLLRAGGLNTEAFF.